The source of this T cell receptor (beta chain) is a study of T cells in localized non-small cell lung cancer. Study-wide results and limits: Appearing in adjacent lung were a median roughly 59 of the top 100 tumor clones. Because sequencing included only one region (of the tumor), heterogeneity remains possible. Uninvolved adjacent lung showed the highest T cell clonality, exceeding tumor.

This clone has only one observation. Its antigen is not identified. Germline loops: CDR1 ENHRY, CDR2 SYGVKD. The CDR3 is 13 amino acids. Deletions cut 2 bases from V and 5 bases from J, with 9 bases between. Assay used: immunoSEQ multiplex PCR; TCRdb lists only in-frame clones, some missing. The table lists about 9,200 clones, over 85% of them singletons. This clonotype was obtained from a female donor older than 55 with stage II squamous cell lung carcinoma. The V gene is TRBV10-3, the J gene TRBJ1-2; no reliable D call. The sample here was peripheral blood, taken before any cancer treatment. This CDR3 is CAISENRSYGYTF. In DNA, the CDR3 is TGTGCCATCAGTGAGAACCGGTCATATGGCTACACCTTC.